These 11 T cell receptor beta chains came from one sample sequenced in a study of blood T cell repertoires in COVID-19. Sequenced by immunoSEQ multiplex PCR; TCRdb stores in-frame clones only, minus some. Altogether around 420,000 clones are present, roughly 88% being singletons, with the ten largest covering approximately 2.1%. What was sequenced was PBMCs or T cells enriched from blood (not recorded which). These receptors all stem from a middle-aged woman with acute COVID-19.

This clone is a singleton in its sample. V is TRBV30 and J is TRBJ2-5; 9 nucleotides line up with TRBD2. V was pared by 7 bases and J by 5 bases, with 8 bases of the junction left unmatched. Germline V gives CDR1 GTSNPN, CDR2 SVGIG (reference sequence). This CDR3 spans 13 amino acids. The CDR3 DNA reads TGTGCCTCAGAGCGGGGGGACCGGGAGACCCAGTACTTC. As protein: CASERGDRETQYF. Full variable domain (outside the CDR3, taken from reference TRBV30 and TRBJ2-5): SQTIHQWPATLVQPVGSPLSLECTVEGTSNPNLYWYRQAAGRGLQLLFYSVGIGQISSEVPQNLSASRPQDRQFILSSKKLLLSDSGFYLCASERGDRETQYFGPGTRLLVL.

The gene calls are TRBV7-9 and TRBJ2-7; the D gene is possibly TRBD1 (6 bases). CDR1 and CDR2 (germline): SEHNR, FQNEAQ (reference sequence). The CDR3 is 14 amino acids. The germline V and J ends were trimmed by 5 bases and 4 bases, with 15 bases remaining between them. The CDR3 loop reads CASSKPGTMYEQYF. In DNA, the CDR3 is TGTGCCAGCAGCAAACCCGGGACAATGTACGAGCAGTACTTC.

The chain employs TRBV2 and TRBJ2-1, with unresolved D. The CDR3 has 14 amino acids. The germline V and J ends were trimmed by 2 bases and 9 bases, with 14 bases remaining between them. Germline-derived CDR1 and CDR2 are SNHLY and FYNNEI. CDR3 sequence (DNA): TGTGCCAGCAGTGAACAGGCCCCTAAAGGTGAGCAGTTCTTC. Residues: CASSEQAPKGEQFF.

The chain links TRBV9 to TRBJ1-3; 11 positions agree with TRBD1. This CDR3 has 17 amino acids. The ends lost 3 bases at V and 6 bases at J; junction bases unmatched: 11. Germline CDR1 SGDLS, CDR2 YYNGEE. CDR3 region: CASSAHVVGQGENTIYF. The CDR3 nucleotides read TGTGCCAGCAGCGCCCACGTCGTGGGACAGGGGGAAAACACCATATATTTT. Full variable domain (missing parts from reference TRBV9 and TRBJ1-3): DSGVTQTPKHLITATGQRVTLRCSPRSGDLSVYWYQQSLDQGLQFLIQYYNGEERAKGNILERFSAQQFPDLHSELNLSSLELGDSALYFCASSAHVVGQGENTIYFGEGSWLTVV.

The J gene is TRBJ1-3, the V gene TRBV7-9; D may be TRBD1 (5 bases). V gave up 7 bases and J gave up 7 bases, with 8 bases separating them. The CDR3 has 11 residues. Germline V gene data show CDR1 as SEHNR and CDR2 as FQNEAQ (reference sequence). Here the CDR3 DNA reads TGTGCCAGCACCTCAGGGAACACCATATATTTT. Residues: CASTSGNTIYF.

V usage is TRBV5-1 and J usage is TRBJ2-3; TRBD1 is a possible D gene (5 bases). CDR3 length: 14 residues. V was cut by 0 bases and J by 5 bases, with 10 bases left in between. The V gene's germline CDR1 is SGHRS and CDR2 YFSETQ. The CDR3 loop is CASSLEGAKDTQYF. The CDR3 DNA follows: TGCGCCAGCAGCTTGGAAGGGGCGAAAGATACGCAGTATTTT.

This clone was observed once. CDR3 bases: TGTGCCAGCAGCCCGGCTAGCGGGGCATACAATGAGCAGTTCTTC. Amino acid sequence: CASSPASGAYNEQFF. This chain links TRBV11-2 with TRBJ2-1, with 9 bases lining up with TRBD2. The V and J ends lost 5 bases and 4 bases, in that order; junction bases with no gene match: 6. Germline V gene sequence: CDR1 SGHAT, CDR2 FQNNGV. The CDR3 runs to 15 residues.

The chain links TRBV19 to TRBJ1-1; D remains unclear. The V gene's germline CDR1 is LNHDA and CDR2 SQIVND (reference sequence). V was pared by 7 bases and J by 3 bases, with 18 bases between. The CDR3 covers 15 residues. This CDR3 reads CASTLSSTAYTEAFF. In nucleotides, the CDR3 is TGTGCCAGTACTCTCAGTAGCACGGCCTACACTGAAGCTTTCTTT.

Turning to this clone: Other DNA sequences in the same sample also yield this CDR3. CDR3 sequence reads: CASSPSGNYGYTF. CDR3 nucleotides: TGCGCCAGCTCACCGTCAGGGAATTATGGCTACACCTTC. V usage is TRBV5-1 and J usage is TRBJ1-2; maybe TRBD1 (5 bases). The CDR3 is 13 amino acids. Germline V gene lookup returns CDR1 SGHRS and CDR2 YFSETQ. The V and J ends lost 7 bases and 5 bases respectively, with 15 bases between them.

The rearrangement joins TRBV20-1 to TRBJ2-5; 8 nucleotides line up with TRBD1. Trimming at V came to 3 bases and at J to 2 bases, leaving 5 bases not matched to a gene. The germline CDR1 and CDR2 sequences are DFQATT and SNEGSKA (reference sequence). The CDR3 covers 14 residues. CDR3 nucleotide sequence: TGCAGTGCTAGTTACAGGGGGACACAAGAGACCCAGTACTTC. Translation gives CSASYRGTQETQYF.

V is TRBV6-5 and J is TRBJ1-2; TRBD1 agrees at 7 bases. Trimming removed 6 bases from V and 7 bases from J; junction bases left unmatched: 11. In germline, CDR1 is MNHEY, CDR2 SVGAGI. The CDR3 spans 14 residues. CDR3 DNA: TGTGCCAGCAGCTTGGACAGGCGGTCCGGTGGCTACACCTTC. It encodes CASSLDRRSGGYTF.